Following are 17 T cell receptor beta chains from one sample sequenced in a study of CD8+ T cells in alopecia areata. TCR sequencing used cDNA made by reverse transcription of extracted RNA. Clones were read by immunoSEQ multiplex PCR, and TCRdb kept only the in-frame ones, dropping some. Of some 51,000 clones in the sample, approximately 96% were seen once. Sample: CD8+ T cells sorted from blood, taken at week 0. These receptors originate from a human donor with alopecia areata.

To note about this clone: One end of the junction fails to match germline, which may point to a read error. V gene TRBV7-7 combines with J gene TRBJ2-2, with 8 bases lining up with TRBD2. This CDR3 region has 20 residues. The germline CDR1 and CDR2 sequences are SSHAT and FNYEAQ (reference sequence). In DNA form, the CDR3 reads TGTGCTAGCAGCTTAGTTTATCTGGCGGGGGGCCTGTCGAACACCGGGGAGCTGTTTTTT. As protein: CASSLVYLAGGLSNTGELFF.

The J gene is TRBJ2-1, the V gene TRBV19; no reliable D call. Deletions cut 7 bases from V and 0 bases from J, with 13 bases between. Germline CDR1 and CDR2: LNHDA and SQIVND (reference sequence). The CDR3 is 15 amino acids. The CDR3 sequence is CASTSDWSSYNEQFF. The DNA for the CDR3 is TGTGCCAGTACCTCAGACTGGAGCTCCTACAATGAGCAGTTCTTC.

As for this clone: The sample carries other DNA sequences with the same CDR3. The chain is built from TRBV5-1 and TRBJ1-4, with D hard to call. Germline V lookup: CDR1 SGHRS, CDR2 YFSETQ. The V end was cut by 0 bases, the J end by 7 bases, with 13 bases between. The CDR3 covers 15 residues. In nucleotides, the CDR3 is TGCGCCAGCAGCTTGGTTCTAGAGCCGGGTGAAAAACTGTTTTTT. It encodes CASSLVLEPGEKLFF.

The rearrangement uses TRBV27 and TRBJ1-2; D ambiguous. The length of the CDR3 is 15 residues. Trimming removed 6 bases at V and 0 bases at J, with 14 bases between. CDR1 and CDR2 from the germline V gene are MNHEY and SMNVEV (reference sequence). Here the CDR3 reads CASSSYSEPNYGYTF. The CDR3 DNA reads as TGTGCCAGCAGCTCGTACAGCGAACCTAACTATGGCTACACCTTC.

This clone came up once. The chain carries TRBV11-1 and TRBJ2-1; TRBD2 aligns across 11 bases. The CDR3 totals 15 residues. The trim removed 4 bases at V and 7 bases at J, leaving 6 bases unmatched. Looked up from germline, CDR1 is SGHAT and CDR2 is FQDESV (reference sequence). DNA for the CDR3: TGTGCCAGCAGCTCGTCTAGCGGGGGGAGGAATGAGCAGTTCTTC. It specifies CASSSSSGGRNEQFF.

J is TRBJ2-1 and V is TRBV19; TRBD2 matches at 7 bases. The CDR3 is made up of 14 amino acids. Trimming cost V 5 bases and J 0 bases; bases outside gene matches: 1. Per germline, CDR1 LNHDA and CDR2 SQIVND (reference sequence). In nucleotides, the CDR3 is TGTGCCAGTAGTCCGGGGGGCTCCTACAATGAGCAGTTCTTC. Residues: CASSPGGSYNEQFF.

The chain couples TRBV29-1 to TRBJ1-1; maybe TRBD1 (6 bases). Germline assignment: CDR1 SQVTM and CDR2 ANQGSEA. The CDR3 contains 13 residues. Trimming left V 6 bases short and J 4 bases short, with 15 bases between. DNA of the CDR3: TGCAGCGTCTCGTGGGGGGGCCCCACTGAAGCTTTCTTT. Translation: CSVSWGGPTEAFF.

The table lists this clone with a count of one. The CDR3 reads CASSPGSGGSNEQFF. The CDR3, as DNA: TGTGCCAGCAGCCCAGGGAGCGGGGGAAGCAATGAGCAGTTCTTC. The V call is TRBV9, the J call TRBJ2-1, with 8 bases lining up with TRBD2. CDR1 is SGDLS, CDR2 YYNGEE, per germline. The J segment lost 6 bases and the V segment lost 4 bases, leaving 9 bases of the junction unmatched. This CDR3 is built from 15 residues.

V usage is TRBV5-1 and J usage is TRBJ2-7, with TRBD2 as a possible D gene (5 bases). Trimming removed 2 bases at V and 2 bases at J, with 8 bases between. The CDR3 covers 13 residues. CDR1 and CDR2 (germline): SGHRS, YFSETQ. The CDR3 bases are TGCGCCAGCAGCTTAACGGGGACCTACGAGCAGTACTTC. Translating gives CASSLTGTYEQYF. Full variable domain (rest looked up from reference TRBV5-1 and TRBJ2-7): KAGVTQTPRYLIKTRGQQVTLSCSPISGHRSVSWYQQTPGQGLQFLFEYFSETQRNKGNFPGRFSGRQFSNSRSEMNVSTLELGDSALYLCASSLTGTYEQYFGPGTRLTVT.

The V call is TRBV19, the J call TRBJ1-2; D ambiguous. This CDR3 contains 12 residues. V was cut by 3 bases and J by 5 bases, with 7 bases left in between. Per the germline V gene, CDR1 is LNHDA and CDR2 is SQIVND (reference sequence). CDR3 region: CASSIGRYGYTF. CDR3 bases: TGTGCCAGTAGTATCGGGAGGTATGGCTACACCTTC. The full variable domain, in which reference TRBV19 and TRBJ1-2 provide the parts outside the CDR3, is DGGITQSPKYLFRKEGQNVTLSCEQNLNHDAMYWYRQDPGQGLRLIYYSQIVNDFQKGDIAEGYSVSREKKESFPLTVTSAQKNPTAFYLCASSIGRYGYTFGSGTRLTVV.

CDR3 amino acids: CATSRDRFTYGYTF. CDR3 in DNA: TGTGCCACCAGCAGAGATAGATTTACCTATGGCTACACCTTC. This chain joins TRBV15 and TRBJ1-2; D unresolved. V lost 0 bases to trimming and J lost 4 bases, with 9 bases between them. This CDR3 has 14 amino acids. Germline V gene data show CDR1 as LNHNV and CDR2 as YYDKDF (reference sequence).

As to this clone: One end of the junction is discordant with germline, which a read error may explain. This rearrangement joins TRBV7-7 to TRBJ2-1; the D gene is possibly TRBD2 (5 bases). There are 13 residues in the CDR3. Germline V gene sequence: CDR1 SSHAT, CDR2 FNYEAQ (reference sequence). CDR3 sequence: CASSLALYNEQFF. DNA for the CDR3: TGTGCTAGCAGCTTAGCGCTTTACAATGAGCAGTTCTTC.

The rearrangement uses TRBV13 and TRBJ2-7, with TRBD1 matching 11 bases. The V gene end was trimmed by 4 bases and the J gene end by 2 bases; junction bases not matched to a gene: 4. The V gene's germline CDR1 is PRHDT and CDR2 FYEKMQ (reference sequence). CDR3 length equals 15 residues. The CDR3: CASSSPGQGAYEQYF. The CDR3 coding sequence is TGTGCCAGCAGCTCACCGGGACAGGGGGCCTACGAGCAGTACTTC.

The V call is TRBV6-6, the J call TRBJ2-7, with D unresolved. The CDR3 contains 11 residues. The V and J ends lost 2 bases and 6 bases respectively, with 5 bases between them. Germline V gene lookup returns CDR1 MNHNY and CDR2 SVGAGI (reference sequence). This CDR3 reads CASSYGREQYF. CDR3 bases: TGTGCCAGCAGTTACGGGCGCGAGCAGTACTTC.

The chain employs TRBV5-6 and TRBJ2-5; 9 nucleotides agree with TRBD2. Germline V gene sequence: CDR1 SGHDT, CDR2 YYEEEE. Trimming removed 2 bases from V and 3 bases from J; junction bases left unmatched: 8. The CDR3 loop spans 16 amino acids. The chain's CDR3 is CASSFPAGGPEETQYF. The CDR3 DNA is TGTGCCAGCAGCTTTCCCGCGGGGGGGCCTGAAGAGACCCAGTACTTC.

The rearrangement uses TRBV10-3 and TRBJ2-7; TRBD2 matches at 8 bases. Unmatched junction bases numbered 5, after V lost 3 bases and J lost 4 bases. The CDR3 totals 14 residues. Germline loops: CDR1 ENHRY, CDR2 SYGVKD. The CDR3 loop is CAISDGAGGYEQYF. CDR3 bases: TGTGCCATCAGTGATGGTGCGGGGGGATACGAGCAGTACTTC.

The chain carries TRBV30 and TRBJ2-7; a possible D gene is TRBD2 (7 bases). The CDR3 sequence is 14 residues long. Trimming left V 4 bases short and J 3 bases short, with 16 bases between. The germline gives CDR1 GTSNPN, CDR2 SVGIG (reference sequence). The CDR3 DNA reads as TGTGCCTGGAACCGAGGGGGGGCAGGCTACGAGCAGTACTTC. It is translated as CAWNRGGAGYEQYF.